Given below is one TCR beta chain in context. This clonotype was detected ten times or more. Its specific antigen is unknown. No base qualities exist here, and no much larger clone lies one base off it. Moderately to severely active disease, a Clinical Activity Score of at least 3, a NOSPECS grade of at least 4, and a duration under 3 months were present in ophthalmopathy patients. Exclusion was applied to patients with uncontrolled infections, other autoimmune diseases, pregnancy or lactation. Diagnoses were based on clinical symptoms, serum thyroxine and TRAb, thyroid ultrasound and orbital computed tomography. PBMCs were isolated from more than 9 ml of fresh peripheral blood by Ficoll-Paque density gradient centrifugation. Trizol reagent was used to extract total RNA, and RNA quality was then checked on an Agilent 2100 Bioanalyzer. This record comes from a study of T cells in Graves' hyperthyroidism and ophthalmopathy (dated by TCRdb to 2018 to 2020). Study-level background: Peripheral blood samples were taken at the time of initial diagnosis, prior to any treatment. The study also compared thyroid tissue and blood T-cell repertoires from more than 5 Graves' hyperthyroidism patients. Once sampling was done, hyperthyroidism patients were given methimazole at a starting dose of 30 mg daily, whereas ophthalmopathy patients were given high-dose intravenous methylprednisolone. Prospective prediction of ophthalmopathy was tested in an independent validation cohort consisting of about 19 hyperthyroidism patients and 15 to 17 patients who later progressed to ophthalmopathy. According to the paper, TCR Vbeta CDR3 sequencing was carried out on around 140 peripheral blood samples, which came from more than 40 ophthalmopathy, fewer than 80 hyperthyroidism and approximately 17 progressor patients. For training and testing, the 100 or so patients in the discovery cohort were randomly divided in a 7:3 ratio. TCR V-J signatures able to tell the groups apart were searched for in a discovery cohort of 90 to 100 patients, of whom under 45 had Graves' ophthalmopathy and 55 to 60 had stable Graves' hyperthyroidism.

Overall results and qualifications from the work: During validation, the model predicted progression to ophthalmopathy a median of around 7 months ahead of onset, with around 71% sensitivity and less than 85% specificity. No statistical method was used to set the sample size in advance, and investigators knew the group allocation. Most expanded thyroid clonotypes (frequency above 0.001) were also detected in blood, a finding suggesting that blood repertoires may reflect thyroid immune responses. Ophthalmopathy was separated from stable hyperthyroidism by a 13 V-J signature model, with approximately 86% sensitivity and about 81% specificity obtained in cross-validation and 80%/75% obtained in testing.

The TCR beta CDR3 regions were amplified from the RNA transcripts. The first round of RT-PCR for the TCR CDR3 was performed with the HTBI primer set and the Qiagen OneStep RT-PCR kit. Libraries were constructed in a second round of multiplex PCR, after which size selection and purification were carried out. The libraries were sequenced on an Illumina HiSeq2000 using paired-end 100 bp reads. For the original study's pipeline: SOAPnuke was used to process the raw data, removing reads that contained adapters or uncalled bases, had a mean Phred below 15, or lacked an exact match to the constant primer or identifier. High-quality paired reads were merged using COPE v1.2.5, and each unique nucleotide sequence was defined as a clonotype. MiTCR v1.1 was used to align clonotypes to the IMGT TRBV, TRBD and TRBJ reference segments. Only V-J combinations with frequency above 0.0001, covering about 99% of repertoires, were analysed. A TCS score was defined as the ratio between F50 (clonal expansion) and ExV (chaos), using BLOSUM62-based TCRdist between CDR3 peptides within each V-J. Welch's t-statistics and random forest reduced around 510 V-J features to under 15, which were used in a naive Bayes classifier (R e1071). The public sequencing data were trimmed at Q25 with fastp and processed into clonotypes with MiXCR by TCRdb, which kept only in-frame beta chains. CDR3 protein sequences are deduplicated, and each keeps its most common genes and DNA. These V and J calls derive from TCRdb rather than the authors' analysis. Present in this sample are hundreds of thousands of distinct CDR3 sequences, over 12% of which were seen just once. The ten largest account for approximately 13% of the sample.

The CDR3 numbers 17 residues from cysteine through phenylalanine. Only the CDR3 DNA stays, 51 bases, in frame from base 1. V is cut by 4 bases and J by 0 bases, and the space between the germline ends is 19 bases. The germline V gene gives CDR1 as LGHNT and CDR2 as FRNRAP. Recombination joined TRBV12-5 with TRBJ2-7, with no confident D gene call. This TCR came from a man younger than 30 with Graves' ophthalmopathy. The specimen sequenced was blood. CDR3 protein: CASGWALSGSSSYEQYF. The DNA reads as follows: TGTGCTAGTGGTTGGGCCCTCTCCGGGTCCAGCTCCTACGAGCAGTACTTC.